A few counts support the clone carrying this TCR beta chain. Only in-frame clones appear in the TCRdb table, and some are missing; sequencing was by immunoSEQ multiplex PCR. Of about 14,000 clones listed, 30% to 40% are singletons. The data stem from a study of graft-versus-host responses after intestinal transplantation. The wider study: Isolated intestinal, liver-intestinal, or multivisceral transplants were what recipients had. Every one of the recipients received anti-thymocyte globulin induction and afterwards took tacrolimus and steroids for approximately three years. Study-wide results and caveats: There were GvH clones found in recipient marrow, and some of them appeared first in ileum or blood. Early post-transplant HvG declines showed an association with peak circulating GvH clone levels.

CDR1 is SNHLY and CDR2 is FYNNEI in the germline V gene. The CDR3 is made up of 15 amino acids. Trimming at V came to 3 bases and at J to 3 bases, leaving 5 bases not matched to a gene. The authors combined about 200,000 CFSE-labeled responder cells with about 200,000 irradiated, violet-dye-labeled stimulator cells in plates. Source: alloreactive CD8+ T cells from a mixed lymphocyte reaction culture, taken before intestinal transplant. Subset denoted: CFSE-low proliferating T cells sorted from roughly six-day pre-transplant mixed lymphocyte reaction (GvH or HvG direction). This chain uses TRBV2 with TRBJ1-1; 9 bases match TRBD1. The clonotype originates from a human patient who received an intestinal transplant. CDR3 DNA: TGTGCCAGCAGTGAGCCCGGGACAGGGTACACTGAAGCTTTCTTT. Its protein is CASSEPGTGYTEAFF.